Below, 20 T cell receptor beta chains from the same sample are listed, as sequenced in a study of shared clonotypes between healthy human individuals. The data were produced by immunoSEQ multiplex PCR, yet TCRdb's version contains in-frame clones alone and is incomplete. The repertoire holds hundreds of thousands of clones, with approximately 79% as singletons. The sample comprised memory CD4+ T cells sorted from blood. Specified subset: CD45RA-negative fraction. Source of these receptors: a woman younger than 45 in good health.

The chain uses TRBV6-1 and TRBJ2-3, with D possibly matching TRBD2 (5 bases). Trimming pared 8 bases from V and 2 bases from J, leaving 14 bases between. The CDR3 has 14 residues. Germline V CDR1 and CDR2: MNHNS, SASEGT. The CDR3 is CASYTSRITDTQYF. CDR3 bases: TGTGCCAGCTATACTAGTCGGATCACAGATACGCAGTATTTT.

This chain uses TRBV7-3 with TRBJ2-1; the D gene is possibly TRBD2 (5 bases). Germline lookup yields CDR1 SGHTA and CDR2 FQGTGA. This CDR3 is built from 15 residues. Trimming took off 5 bases at V and 10 bases at J, with 21 bases between the two ends. The DNA of the CDR3 is TGTGCCAGCAGCCCCAGGACTGCCGCCTTAGGGGAGCAGTTCTTC. Translation gives CASSPRTAALGEQFF.

This clone came up a few times. This chain connects TRBV18 to TRBJ2-7; 7 bases are a match to TRBD1. Germline-derived CDR1 and CDR2 are KGHSH and LQKENI. The length of the CDR3 is 14 residues. V was clipped by 6 bases and J by 6 bases; unmatched bases: 11. CDR3 sequence: CASSPTDRVREQYF. Written as DNA, the CDR3 is TGTGCCAGCTCGCCGACCGACAGGGTACGCGAGCAGTACTTC.

The gene calls are TRBV18 and TRBJ2-7; 14 nucleotides agree with TRBD2. Looked up from germline, CDR1 is KGHSH and CDR2 is LQKENI. With 3 bases clipped from V and 6 bases from J, the junction kept 13 bases outside the gene matches. This CDR3 is 18 amino acids long. CDR3 loop: CASSPVGTSGRRGGEQYF. CDR3 nucleotides: TGTGCCAGCTCACCCGTAGGGACTAGCGGGAGAAGAGGGGGCGAGCAGTACTTC.

This clone was seen only a few times. V gene TRBV4-1 combines with J gene TRBJ2-6; D possibly corresponds to TRBD1 (6 bases). The V end lost 4 bases, the J end lost 6 bases, and 16 bases lay between the germline ends. Germline CDR1 and CDR2: MGHRA and YSYEKL. CDR3 length: 16 residues. The CDR3 sequence: CASSRTDTTLANVLTF. The CDR3 DNA sequence: TGCGCCAGCAGCCGGACAGATACCACCCTGGCCAACGTCCTGACTTTC.

This chain joins TRBV5-4 and TRBJ2-1; a possible D gene is TRBD1 (6 bases). Trimming cost V 3 bases and J 0 bases, with 13 bases left between them. CDR3 length equals 16 residues. Germline CDR1 and CDR2: SGHNT and YYREEE (reference sequence). The CDR3 protein is CASSWGTDSSYNEQFF. CDR3 in DNA: TGTGCCAGCAGCTGGGGGACGGACAGCTCCTACAATGAGCAGTTCTTC.

The J gene is TRBJ2-1, the V gene TRBV10-1, with 8 bases aligning to TRBD2. Per germline, CDR1 WNHNN and CDR2 SYGVQD (reference sequence). V lost 6 bases and J lost 1; bases outside the gene matches: 8. The CDR3 consists of 16 residues. DNA for the CDR3: TGCGCCAGCAGAAGCGGGAGCCCCGGGTCCTACAATGAGCAGTTCTTC. Protein product: CASRSGSPGSYNEQFF.

This chain links TRBV7-8 with TRBJ1-3; D not resolved. This CDR3 has 12 residues. Germline V gives CDR1 SGHVS, CDR2 FQNEAQ. The V and J ends lost 2 bases and 7 bases respectively, with 6 bases between them. The CDR3 sequence: CASSLNENTIYF. CDR3 DNA: TGTGCCAGCAGCTTAAATGAGAACACCATATATTTT.

The rearrangement uses TRBV2 and TRBJ2-1, with 13 bases fitting TRBD2. The CDR3 covers 13 residues. CDR1 and CDR2 (germline): SNHLY, FYNNEI. Unmatched junction bases numbered 5, after V lost 2 bases and J lost 16 bases. CDR3 nucleotides: TGTGCCAGCAGTGAACGGGGGACTAGCGGGATATTCTTC. Translation: CASSERGTSGIFF.

This clone was seen a few times. This chain connects TRBV5-6 to TRBJ1-2; 7 positions agree with TRBD1. J lost 8 bases, V lost 4 bases, and 14 bases had no gene match. This CDR3 is built from 15 residues. The germline CDR1 and CDR2 sequences are SGHDT and YYEEEE. The CDR3 loop reads CASSPGTANLWGYTF. CDR3 sequence (DNA): TGTGCCAGCAGCCCCGGGACAGCTAATTTGTGGGGCTACACCTTC.

The chain is built from TRBV19 and TRBJ2-2; a weak D match, TRBD1 (6 bases). Between the trimmed V and J ends, which lost 5 bases and 5 bases, there was a span of 18 bases. The CDR3 has 16 residues. From germline, CDR1 is LNHDA and CDR2 SQIVND (reference sequence). The CDR3 spells CASSPLDRLPTGELFF. The CDR3 DNA follows: TGTGCCAGTAGTCCCCTAGACAGGTTGCCGACCGGGGAGCTGTTTTTT.

Concerning this clone itself: The sample holds other DNA sequences that translate to the same CDR3. The chain recombines TRBV28 with TRBJ1-2; the match to TRBD1 covers 7 bases. This CDR3 has 13 residues. Germline assignment: CDR1 MDHEN and CDR2 SYDVKM. Trimming took 4 bases from V and 6 from J; bases not matched to a gene: 5. The DNA of the CDR3 is TGTGCCAGCAGTTCGACAGGGCTTAATGGCTACACCTTC. It specifies CASSSTGLNGYTF.

The genes are TRBV13 and TRBJ2-1; weak D call: TRBD1 (5 bases). Trimming removed 4 bases from V and 6 bases from J, with 7 bases in between. The CDR3 is 12 residues long. CDR1 and CDR2 (germline): PRHDT, FYEKMQ (reference sequence). The CDR3 is CASSSDSNEQFF. DNA for the CDR3: TGTGCCAGCAGCTCTGACAGCAATGAGCAGTTCTTC.

The rearrangement uses TRBV7-2 and TRBJ1-2, with unresolved D. The CDR3 runs to 11 residues. Between the trimmed V and J ends, which lost 5 bases and 5 bases, there was a span of 6 bases. CDR1 SGHTA and CDR2 FQGNSA come from the germline V gene. This CDR3 reads CASSRGYGYTF. CDR3 in DNA: TGTGCCAGCAGCCGGGGTTATGGCTACACCTTC.

The J gene is TRBJ2-3, the V gene TRBV29-1; TRBD2 aligns across 7 bases. Germline V CDR1 and CDR2: SQVTM, ANQGSEA. V lost 0 bases and J lost 4; bases outside the gene matches: 10. This CDR3 has 16 residues. The CDR3 spells CSVEDLNGRSADTQYF. The CDR3 DNA follows: TGCAGCGTTGAAGATCTTAACGGGAGGTCTGCAGATACGCAGTATTTT.

The chain recombines TRBV2 with TRBJ1-1; the D is unclear. The CDR3 covers 17 residues. CDR1 SNHLY and CDR2 FYNNEI come from the germline V gene. Trimming cost V 3 bases and J 6 bases, with 23 bases left between them. The CDR3 nucleotides read TGTGCCAGCAGTGATCGTTCTTTTTTCGAATGGTCGGCTGAAGCTTTCTTT. It translates to CASSDRSFFEWSAEAFF.

The V call is TRBV19, the J call TRBJ2-2; 8 positions match TRBD2. V lost 6 bases and J lost 4; bases outside the gene matches: 4. Looked up from germline, CDR1 is LNHDA and CDR2 is SQIVND (reference sequence). This CDR3 contains 14 residues. The CDR3 is CASRKRELTGELFF. The CDR3 nucleotides are TGTGCCAGTAGGAAGCGGGAGCTCACCGGGGAGCTGTTTTTT.

This clone showed up just a few times. The chain joins TRBV5-4 to TRBJ2-4; 11 nucleotides align to TRBD1. The CDR3 contains 15 residues. V lost 2 bases, J lost 6 bases, and 4 bases stayed unmatched. Germline CDR1 is SGHNT and CDR2 is YYREEE (reference sequence). CDR3 DNA sequence: TGTGCCAGCAGCTTTGGACAGGGGGCGCGAAACATTCAGTACTTC. This sequence encodes CASSFGQGARNIQYF. Filled out from reference TRBV5-4 and TRBJ2-4, the complete variable domain reads ETGVTQSPTHLIKTRGQQVTLRCSSQSGHNTVSWYQQALGQGPQFIFQYYREEENGRGNFPPRFSGLQFPNYSSELNVNALELDDSALYLCASSFGQGARNIQYFGAGTRLSVL.

The genes are TRBV5-1 and TRBJ2-1; TRBD1 matches at 11 bases. Per germline, CDR1 SGHRS and CDR2 YFSETQ. There are 14 residues in the CDR3. Trimming at V came to 6 bases and at J to 6 bases, leaving 5 bases not matched to a gene. CDR3 sequence reads: CASIHGTGGNEQFF. The CDR3 nucleotides read TGCGCCAGCATCCACGGGACAGGGGGCAATGAGCAGTTCTTC.

J is TRBJ2-3 and V is TRBV5-1; 15 positions agree with TRBD2. CDR3 size: 16 residues. Per germline, CDR1 SGHRS and CDR2 YFSETQ. Losses at the gene ends were 3 bases for V and 5 bases for J; bases not matched to a gene: 4. CDR3 DNA: TGCGCCAGCAGCTCGGGACTAGCGGGAGGAGGAGATACGCAGTATTTT. It translates to CASSSGLAGGGDTQYF.